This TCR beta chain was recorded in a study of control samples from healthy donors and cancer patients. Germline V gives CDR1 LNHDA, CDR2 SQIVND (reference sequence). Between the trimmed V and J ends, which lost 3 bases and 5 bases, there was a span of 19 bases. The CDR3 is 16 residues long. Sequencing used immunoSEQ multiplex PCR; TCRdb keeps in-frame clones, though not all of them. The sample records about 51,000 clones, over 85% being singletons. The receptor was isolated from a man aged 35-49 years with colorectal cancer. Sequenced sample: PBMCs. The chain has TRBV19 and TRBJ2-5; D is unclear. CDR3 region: CASSIYGPYLEETQYF. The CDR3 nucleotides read TGTGCCAGTAGTATCTACGGACCCTATCTGGAGGAGACCCAGTACTTC.